The 5 T cell receptor beta chains given below trace back to one sample, sequenced in a study of Graves' ophthalmopathy and Graves' hyperthyroidism. The sequenced template was RNA, covering the TCR beta CDR3 region. Amplification began with first-round RT-PCR using HTBI primers, then second-round multiplex PCR was performed. TCRdb analysed the multiplex PCR reads with MiXCR anew, one entry per CDR3 protein. Of about 50,000 distinct CDR3 sequences listed, approximately 50% are singletons. The source material was peripheral blood. These receptors all come from an adult woman with Graves' ophthalmopathy.

The chain employs TRBV27 and TRBJ1-4; the D gene is possibly TRBD1 (6 bases). The V and J ends lost 3 bases and 8 bases respectively, with 13 bases between them. The germline V gene has CDR1 MNHEY and CDR2 SMNVEV (reference sequence). CDR3 length: 14 residues. The CDR3 reads CASSLRGAREKLFF. Here the CDR3 DNA reads TGTGCCAGCAGTTTGAGGGGGGCGCGCGAAAAACTGTTTTTT.

This clonotype was seen ten or more times. The chain links TRBV29-1 to TRBJ2-5; D not certain. The CDR3 has 13 amino acids. Germline assignment: CDR1 SQVTM and CDR2 ANQGSEA. V was pared by 2 bases and J by 1 base, with 8 bases between. The CDR3 here is CSVERTVQETQYF. The CDR3 DNA sequence: TGCAGCGTTGAAAGAACAGTCCAAGAGACCCAGTACTTC.

This clonotype was seen only a few times. This chain connects TRBV7-6 to TRBJ2-1; TRBD1 agrees at 8 bases. Germline trimming cut 5 bases from V and 5 bases from J; bases unmatched to any gene: 17. The CDR3 extends over 18 amino acids. Germline assignment: CDR1 SGHVS and CDR2 FNYEAQ. This chain's CDR3 is CASSPGRGTGPLHNEQFF. DNA of the CDR3: TGTGCCAGCAGCCCCGGTAGAGGGACAGGCCCACTCCACAATGAGCAGTTCTTC. Full variable domain (outside the CDR3, taken from reference TRBV7-6 and TRBJ2-1): GAGVSQSPRYKVTKRGQDVALRCDPISGHVSLYWYRQALGQGPEFLTYFNYEAQQDKSGLPNDRFSAERPEGSISTLTIQRTEQRDSAMYRCASSPGRGTGPLHNEQFFGPGTRLTVL.

This clonotype was counted ten times or more. The V gene is TRBV5-8, the J gene TRBJ2-7; D uncertain. The germline V and J ends were trimmed by 0 bases and 4 bases, with 8 bases remaining between them. The CDR3 has 13 residues. The germline V gene encodes CDR1 SGHTS and CDR2 YDEGEE. This CDR3 is CASSLELRYEQYF. The DNA of the CDR3 is TGTGCCAGCAGCTTGGAGCTACGGTACGAGCAGTACTTC.

V and J are TRBV9 and TRBJ2-1; 10 bases are a match to TRBD2. Germline trimming cut 4 bases from V and 6 bases from J; bases unmatched to any gene: 10. This CDR3 contains 16 residues. Germline lookup yields CDR1 SGDLS and CDR2 YYNGEE. CDR3 bases: TGTGCCAGCAGCACTCATAGCGGGAGGCCTGGCAATGAGCAGTTCTTC. Amino acid sequence: CASSTHSGRPGNEQFF. Full variable domain (missing parts from reference TRBV9 and TRBJ2-1): DSGVTQTPKHLITATGQRVTLRCSPRSGDLSVYWYQQSLDQGLQFLIQYYNGEERAKGNILERFSAQQFPDLHSELNLSSLELGDSALYFCASSTHSGRPGNEQFFGPGTRLTVL.